The sequence of this T cell receptor beta chain was determined in a study of shared clonotypes between healthy human individuals. Broader study findings: Despite large depth, sorted-subset datasets appeared incompletely sequenced. The four-donor shared clonotypes exceeded non-shared clonotypes in generation probability, with non-shared ones scoring lower. When naive CD4 clonotypes were compared across several donors, about 4.8% were shared.

The table lists this clone with a count of one. As yet, its antigen is unknown. CDR1 and CDR2 (germline): MGHRA, YSYEKL. Trimming took off 5 bases at V and 5 bases at J, with 13 bases between the two ends. The length of the CDR3 is 14 residues. Naive-designated CD8 cells lacked CD45RO, were positively enriched for CCR7, and omitted terminally differentiated effector memory CD45RA+ cells. In the sorted-subset replicate PCRs, 200 ng DNA, 25,000 to 30,000 T cell genomes, was used. Libraries were prepared by immunoSEQ multiplex PCR; TCRdb keeps only in-frame clonotypes and omits some of them. Here the sample spans about 590,000 clones, roughly 96% being singletons.

The receptor's source is a woman aged 25 to 39 in good health. The sample consisted of naive CD8+ T cells sorted from blood. This chain links TRBV4-1 with TRBJ2-1, with D unresolved. The CDR3 region is CASSFQQTDNEQFF. DNA of the CDR3: TGCGCCAGCAGCTTTCAACAGACGGACAATGAGCAGTTCTTC.